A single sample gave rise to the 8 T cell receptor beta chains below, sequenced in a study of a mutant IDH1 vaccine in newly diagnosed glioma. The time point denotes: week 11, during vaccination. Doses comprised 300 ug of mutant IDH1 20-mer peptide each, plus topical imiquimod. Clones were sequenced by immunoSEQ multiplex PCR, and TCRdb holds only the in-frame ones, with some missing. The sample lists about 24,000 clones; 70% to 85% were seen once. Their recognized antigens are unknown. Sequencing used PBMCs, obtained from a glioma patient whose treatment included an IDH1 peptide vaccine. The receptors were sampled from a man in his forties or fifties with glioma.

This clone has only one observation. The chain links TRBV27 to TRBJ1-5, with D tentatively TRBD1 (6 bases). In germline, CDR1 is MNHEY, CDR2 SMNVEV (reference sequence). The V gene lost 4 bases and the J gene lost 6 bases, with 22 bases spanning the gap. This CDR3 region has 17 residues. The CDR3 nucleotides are TGTGCCAGCAGTTCGACCCTACGACAGGTTGGGGGTCAGCCCCAGCATTTT. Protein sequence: CASSSTLRQVGGQPQHF.

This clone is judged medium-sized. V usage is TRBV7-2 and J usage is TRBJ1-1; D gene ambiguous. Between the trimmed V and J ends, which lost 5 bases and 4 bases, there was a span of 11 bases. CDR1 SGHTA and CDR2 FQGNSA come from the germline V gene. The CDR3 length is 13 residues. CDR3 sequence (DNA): TGTGCCAGCAGCCCCGGATGGTTCACTGAAGCTTTCTTT. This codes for CASSPGWFTEAFF.

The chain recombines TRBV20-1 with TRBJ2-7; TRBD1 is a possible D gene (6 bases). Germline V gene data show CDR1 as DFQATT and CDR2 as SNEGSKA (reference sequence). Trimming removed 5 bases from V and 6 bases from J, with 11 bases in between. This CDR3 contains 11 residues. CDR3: CSALGTLEQYF. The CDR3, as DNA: TGCAGTGCTCTCGGGACACTCGAGCAGTACTTC.

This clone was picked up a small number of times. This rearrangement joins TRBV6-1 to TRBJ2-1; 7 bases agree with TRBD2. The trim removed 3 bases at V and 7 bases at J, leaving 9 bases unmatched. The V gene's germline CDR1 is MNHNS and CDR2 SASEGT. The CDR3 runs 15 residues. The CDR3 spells CASSDKRGGSNEQFF. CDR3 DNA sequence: TGTGCCAGCAGTGATAAGCGGGGAGGAAGTAATGAGCAGTTCTTC.

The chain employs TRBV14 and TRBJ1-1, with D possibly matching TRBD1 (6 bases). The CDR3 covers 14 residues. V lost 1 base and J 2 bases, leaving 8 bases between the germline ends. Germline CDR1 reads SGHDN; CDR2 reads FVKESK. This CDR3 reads CASSQGRGNTEAFF. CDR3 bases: TGTGCCAGCAGCCAAGGCAGGGGTAACACTGAAGCTTTCTTT.

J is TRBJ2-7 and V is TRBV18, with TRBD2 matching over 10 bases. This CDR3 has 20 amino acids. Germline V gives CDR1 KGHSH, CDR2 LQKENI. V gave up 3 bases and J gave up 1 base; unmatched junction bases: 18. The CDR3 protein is CASSPKRRGLQREGSYEQYV. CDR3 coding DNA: TGTGCCAGCTCACCTAAGAGAAGGGGATTACAGCGGGAGGGTTCCTACGAGCAGTACGTC.

CDR3 sequence: CASSQAGTGVGSGELFF. CDR3 nucleotides: TGCGCCAGCAGCCAAGCCGGGACAGGGGTCGGGTCCGGGGAGCTGTTTTTT. V and J are TRBV4-1 and TRBJ2-2; 10 nucleotides align to TRBD1. Germline V gene lookup returns CDR1 MGHRA and CDR2 YSYEKL. CDR3 size: 17 residues. The V gene end was trimmed by 1 base and the J gene end by 6 bases; junction bases not matched to a gene: 8.

CDR3 DNA sequence: TGCGCCAACCTGACTAGCGGGAGTAATGAGCAGTTCTTC. Translation gives CANLTSGSNEQFF. This rearrangement joins TRBV10-1 to TRBJ2-1; 12 bases align to TRBD2. Germline V gives CDR1 WNHNN, CDR2 SYGVQD (reference sequence). The CDR3 sequence is 13 residues long. V lost 10 bases and J lost 7; bases outside the gene matches: 5.